These 29 T cell receptor beta chains share one sample of origin, sequenced in a study of shared clonotypes between healthy human individuals. Sequencing used immunoSEQ multiplex PCR; TCRdb keeps in-frame clones, though not all of them. The sample has hundreds of thousands of clones, about 98% seen once. Selected positively for CCR7 and CD45RO-negative, naive CD8 cells excluded terminally differentiated effector memory CD45RA+ cells. Input material: naive CD8+ T cells sorted from blood. These receptors all stem from a man between 25 and 39 years old in good health.

The chain has TRBV21-1 and TRBJ1-4; TRBD1, the D gene given by the table, was not confirmed from the DNA. TRBV21-1 is listed as a pseudogene. The CDR3 runs to 15 residues. DNA for the CDR3: TGTGCCAGCAGCAGAAACGGGACAGGGGAAGAAAAACTGTTTTTT. This sequence encodes CASSRNGTGEEKLFF.

The chain couples TRBV28 to TRBJ2-1; possibly TRBD2 for D (6 bases). This CDR3 is built from 17 residues. Trimming shortened V by 3 bases and J by 3 bases, and 18 bases separated the two germline ends. In germline, CDR1 is MDHEN, CDR2 SYDVKM. The chain's CDR3 is CASSFLSSARGYNEQFF. The CDR3, as DNA: TGTGCCAGCAGTTTCCTATCTAGCGCCCGGGGCTACAATGAGCAGTTCTTC.

The chain uses TRBV18 and TRBJ1-1; the D is unclear. CDR3 size: 14 residues. V was shortened by 2 bases and J by 2 bases, with 9 bases between the two germline ends. CDR1 and CDR2 (germline): KGHSH, LQKENI. The CDR3, as DNA: TGTGCCAGCTCACCAACAGATACCAACACTGAAGCTTTCTTT. It is translated as CASSPTDTNTEAFF.

This clone was seen a single time. In DNA form, the CDR3 reads TGCGCCAGCAGCTTGGAAACAGACACAGATACGCAGTATTTT. It codes for CASSLETDTDTQYF. V and J are TRBV5-1 and TRBJ2-3; D is undetermined. V was shortened by 0 bases and J by 2 bases, with 7 bases between the two germline ends. The CDR3 has 14 residues. Germline values: CDR1 SGHRS, CDR2 YFSETQ.

The chain recombines TRBV28 with TRBJ2-3; 10 positions agree with TRBD2. The CDR3 consists of 14 residues. The V and J ends lost 6 bases and 4 bases, in that order; junction bases with no gene match: 4. Germline CDR1 is MDHEN and CDR2 is SYDVKM. CDR3 coding DNA: TGTGCCAGCAGCCGAGCGGGAGGGCCAGATACGCAGTATTTT. Amino acids: CASSRAGGPDTQYF.

The V gene is TRBV5-4, the J gene TRBJ2-5; a weak D match, TRBD2 (5 bases). The CDR3 runs to 16 residues. Trimming stripped 0 bases from V and 5 bases from J, with 17 bases between. CDR1 SGHNT and CDR2 YYREEE come from the germline V gene (reference sequence). The CDR3 loop is CASSLAFSDPGETQYF. The CDR3 nucleotides read TGTGCCAGCAGCTTGGCTTTTAGCGACCCTGGGGAGACCCAGTACTTC.

The rearrangement links TRBV27 to TRBJ2-1; the D gene could be TRBD1 or TRBD2 (5 bases each). From germline, CDR1 is MNHEY and CDR2 SMNVEV (reference sequence). The ends were cut back, 5 bases at V and 8 bases at J, with 16 bases in the middle. The CDR3 loop spans 14 amino acids. The CDR3 DNA reads as TGTGCCAGCAGTCCCGGGGCAGGACGGTATGAGCAGTTCTTC. Encoded protein: CASSPGAGRYEQFF.

V is TRBV25-1 and J is TRBJ2-1; perhaps TRBD2 as D (6 bases). Germline-derived CDR1 and CDR2 are MGHDK and SYGVNS. CDR3 length: 14 residues. V lost 7 bases, J lost 5 bases, and 15 bases lay in between. CDR3 nucleotides: TGTGCCAGCACCGGTGGAGGGGTTCACAATGAGCAGTTCTTC. Translated: CASTGGGVHNEQFF. Using reference TRBV25-1 and TRBJ2-1 for the parts outside the CDR3, the full variable domain is EADIYQTPRYLVIGTGKKITLECSQTMGHDKMYWYQQDPGMELHLIHYSYGVNSTEKGDLSSESTVSRIRTEHFPLTLESARPSHTSQYLCASTGGGVHNEQFFGPGTRLTVL.

The V call is TRBV7-9, the J call TRBJ1-3, with D possibly being TRBD1 (6 bases). Germline V gives CDR1 SEHNR, CDR2 FQNEAQ (reference sequence). The CDR3 is 16 amino acids. Trimming removed 1 base from V and 1 base from J, with 11 bases in between. CDR3 sequence: CASSLEGGTSGNTIYF. The DNA for the CDR3 is TGTGCCAGCAGCTTAGAGGGCGGGACATCTGGAAACACCATATATTTT.

V is TRBV30 and J is TRBJ2-6, with 10 bases aligning to TRBD1. Losses at the gene ends were 0 bases for V and 3 bases for J; bases not matched to a gene: 8. Looked up from germline, CDR1 is GTSNPN and CDR2 is SVGIG (reference sequence). The CDR3 has 18 residues. CDR3 coding DNA: TGTGCCTGGAGTGTGGCGGGGACAGGGGTACGTGGGGCCAACGTCCTGACTTTC. This codes for CAWSVAGTGVRGANVLTF.

The chain recombines TRBV7-6 with TRBJ2-5, with D possibly being TRBD2 (6 bases). Deletions cut 0 bases from V and 5 bases from J, with 10 bases between. The CDR3 is made up of 14 amino acids. Germline values: CDR1 SGHVS, CDR2 FNYEAQ. CDR3 sequence (DNA): TGTGCCAGCAGCTTAGCGGAGGGAAGGGAGACCCAGTACTTC. It translates to CASSLAEGRETQYF.

This chain joins TRBV9 and TRBJ2-3, with 11 bases matching TRBD2. The germline gives CDR1 SGDLS, CDR2 YYNGEE. V lost 4 bases to trimming and J lost 6 bases; unmatched junction nucleotides: 10. The CDR3 loop spans 16 amino acids. The CDR3 sequence is CASSTHLAGGPDTQYF. The CDR3 nucleotides are TGTGCCAGCAGCACCCATTTAGCGGGAGGGCCGGATACGCAGTATTTT.

This rearrangement joins TRBV7-6 to TRBJ2-3, with unresolved D. The CDR3 is 13 amino acids. Germline lookup yields CDR1 SGHVS and CDR2 FNYEAQ. V was shortened by 3 bases and J by 0 bases, with 4 bases between the two germline ends. In DNA form, the CDR3 reads TGTGCCAGCAGCTTGTACAGCACAGATACGCAGTATTTT. Translated, it gives CASSLYSTDTQYF.

The CDR3 coding sequence is TGTGCCAGCTCACGAGACAGGGGTAGTAATGAGCAGTTCTTC. Translating it yields CASSRDRGSNEQFF. The chain employs TRBV18 and TRBJ2-1, with 8 nucleotides matching TRBD1. CDR3 length: 14 residues. Losses at the gene ends were 4 bases for V and 7 bases for J; bases not matched to a gene: 6. The germline V gene has CDR1 KGHSH and CDR2 LQKENI. Based on the CDR3 plus reference TRBV18 and TRBJ2-1, the full variable domain is NAGVMQNPRHLVRRRGQEARLRCSPMKGHSHVYWYRQLPEEGLKFMVYLQKENIIDESGMPKERFSAEFPKEGPSILRIQQVVRGDSAAYFCASSRDRGSNEQFFGPGTRLTVL.

The rearrangement links TRBV27 to TRBJ2-7; no clear D gene. The CDR3 covers 13 residues. Germline CDR1 and CDR2: MNHEY and SMNVEV (reference sequence). The ends were cut back, 2 bases at V and 4 bases at J, with 9 bases in the middle. CDR3 sequence (DNA): TGTGCCAGCAGTTTAATCCCCTCGTACGAGCAGTACTTC. This translates into CASSLIPSYEQYF.

The genes are TRBV13 and TRBJ2-5, with 7 nucleotides matching TRBD1. Germline values: CDR1 PRHDT, CDR2 FYEKMQ (reference sequence). The CDR3 contains 14 residues. Trimming at V came to 7 bases and at J to 2 bases, leaving 7 bases not matched to a gene. The CDR3 bases are TGTGCCAGCATTCGAACAGGGGAACAAGAGACCCAGTACTTC. Its protein is CASIRTGEQETQYF.

This clone came up once. This chain joins TRBV5-1 and TRBJ2-5; 11 bases agree with TRBD2. The germline gives CDR1 SGHRS, CDR2 YFSETQ. Losses at the gene ends were 2 bases for V and 3 bases for J; bases not matched to a gene: 6. This CDR3 region has 16 residues. CDR3 sequence reads: CASSFIPGLAEETQYF. The CDR3 coding sequence is TGCGCCAGCAGCTTCATCCCGGGACTAGCGGAAGAGACCCAGTACTTC.

The chain carries TRBV15 and TRBJ2-1; D remains unclear. Trimming took off 1 base at V and 7 bases at J, with 17 bases between the two ends. Germline CDR1 reads LNHNV; CDR2 reads YYDKDF (reference sequence). The CDR3 is 16 amino acids. DNA for the CDR3: TGTGCCACCAGCAGAGGCGCAGTGGGCGTTGGTAATGAGCAGTTCTTC. It yields the protein CATSRGAVGVGNEQFF.

The genes are TRBV29-1 and TRBJ2-1; no reliable D call. This CDR3 comprises 10 residues. V was clipped by 3 bases and J by 13 bases, with 10 bases between them. Germline V gene data show CDR1 as SQVTM and CDR2 as ANQGSEA. CDR3 coding DNA: TGCAGCGTTGATCTACCTGATCAGTTCTTC. The encoded protein is CSVDLPDQFF.

This clone has only one observation. The gene calls are TRBV7-9 and TRBJ2-5, with no clear D. Looked up from germline, CDR1 is SEHNR and CDR2 is FQNEAQ (reference sequence). The CDR3 extends over 13 amino acids. Trimming removed 1 base at V and 3 bases at J, with 6 bases between. The CDR3 coding sequence is TGTGCCAGCAGCTTAGGGGTAGAAGAGACCCAGTACTTC. Translated: CASSLGVEETQYF.

V usage is TRBV7-9 and J usage is TRBJ2-7, with 7 bases aligning to TRBD2. The J segment lost 5 bases and the V segment lost 8 bases, leaving 0 bases of the junction unmatched. The CDR3 length is 10 residues. Germline loops: CDR1 SEHNR, CDR2 FQNEAQ (reference sequence). The CDR3 DNA reads TGTGCCAGCGGGGGGGACGAGCAGTACTTC. Protein sequence: CASGGDEQYF.

The chain joins TRBV7-8 to TRBJ2-1, with 8 bases fitting TRBD2. This CDR3 comprises 18 residues. V was clipped by 3 bases and J by 0 bases; unmatched bases: 10. CDR1 and CDR2 (germline): SGHVS, FQNEAQ. This CDR3 reads CASSFGLAGLSSYNEQFF. CDR3 DNA sequence: TGTGCCAGCAGCTTTGGGCTAGCGGGTCTTAGCTCCTACAATGAGCAGTTCTTC.

The chain links TRBV7-9 to TRBJ1-1; D is undetermined. V was trimmed by 5 bases and J by 6 bases, leaving 10 bases between them. This CDR3 spans 12 amino acids. From germline, CDR1 is SEHNR and CDR2 FQNEAQ (reference sequence). CDR3 nucleotide sequence: TGTGCCAGCAGCACTACCCAAGCTGAAGCTTTCTTT. This codes for CASSTTQAEAFF.

The CDR3 sequence is CASSLLLTGGSGEQFF. The CDR3 region has the DNA TGTGCCAGCAGTTTACTTTTGACAGGGGGCTCAGGTGAGCAGTTCTTC. The rearrangement uses TRBV28 and TRBJ2-1, with 10 nucleotides matching TRBD1. Germline V gives CDR1 MDHEN, CDR2 SYDVKM. V lost 2 bases to trimming and J lost 9 bases; unmatched junction nucleotides: 10. This CDR3 has 16 residues. The whole variable domain, filled in from reference TRBV28 and TRBJ2-1, reads DVKVTQSSRYLVKRTGEKVFLECVQDMDHENMFWYRQDPGLGLRLIYFSYDVKMKEKGDIPEGYSVSREKKERFSLILESASTNQTSMYLCASSLLLTGGSGEQFFGPGTRLTVL.

For this clone: This CDR3 is also generated by other DNA sequences in the sample. This sequence joins TRBV7-9 and TRBJ2-1, with D tentatively TRBD2 (6 bases). From germline, CDR1 is SEHNR and CDR2 FQNEAQ (reference sequence). The length of the CDR3 is 15 residues. Trimming stripped 3 bases from V and 0 bases from J, with 9 bases between. The DNA for the CDR3 is TGTGCCAGCAGCTTTAGCGGCGGCTCCTACAATGAGCAGTTCTTC. As protein: CASSFSGGSYNEQFF.

Details on this clone: Other DNA variants within this sample encode the same CDR3. V gene TRBV6-5 combines with J gene TRBJ2-7; 8 bases are a match to TRBD2. There are 15 residues in the CDR3. The germline gives CDR1 MNHEY, CDR2 SVGAGI. The V and J ends lost 3 bases and 1 base, in that order; junction bases with no gene match: 5. In DNA, the CDR3 is TGTGCCAGCAGTTATGGTCTAGCGGGTTCCTACGAGCAGTACTTC. It encodes CASSYGLAGSYEQYF.

This chain joins TRBV10-1 and TRBJ2-3; D gene ambiguous. V was trimmed by 4 bases and J by 1 base, leaving 6 bases between them. Germline CDR1 and CDR2: WNHNN and SYGVQD (reference sequence). The CDR3 is 13 residues long. CDR3: CASSGTGTDTQYF. CDR3 DNA sequence: TGCGCCAGCAGTGGGACCGGCACAGATACGCAGTATTTT.

The rearrangement uses TRBV5-8 and TRBJ1-5; maybe TRBD1 (6 bases). Germline-derived CDR1 and CDR2 are SGHTS and YDEGEE. V lost 5 bases and J 1 base, leaving 13 bases between the germline ends. The CDR3 covers 15 residues. The CDR3 protein is CASRAGTQSNQPQHF. CDR3 sequence (DNA): TGTGCCAGCAGGGCCGGGACACAAAGCAATCAGCCCCAGCATTTT.

V usage is TRBV2 and J usage is TRBJ2-3, with TRBD1 identical over 10 bases. Looked up from germline, CDR1 is SNHLY and CDR2 is FYNNEI. The CDR3 runs to 15 residues. Unmatched junction bases numbered 5, after V lost 6 bases and J lost 2 bases. CDR3 bases: TGTGCCAGCAGCGCCGGGACAGGGGACACAGATACGCAGTATTTT. Translating gives CASSAGTGDTDTQYF.